These 9 T cell receptor beta chains were sequenced from one sample in a study. Produced via immunoSEQ multiplex PCR; TCRdb's table is partial and in-frame only. Among some 70,000 clones listed, 90% to 95% were seen once. The material sequenced was PBMCs. These receptors originate from a man aged 35 to 55 with rheumatoid arthritis.

The chain combines TRBV7-3 with TRBJ2-7; 7 bases map to TRBD2. Looked up from germline, CDR1 is SGHTA and CDR2 is FQGTGA. The trim removed 2 bases at V and 2 bases at J, leaving 0 bases unmatched. CDR3 length: 13 residues. Here the CDR3 DNA reads TGTGCCAGCAGCTTAGCGGGAGCCTACGAGCAGTACTTC. Translation: CASSLAGAYEQYF. The full variable domain, in which reference TRBV7-3 and TRBJ2-7 provide the parts outside the CDR3, is GAGVSQTPSNKVTEKGKYVELRCDPISGHTALYWYRQSLGQGPEFLIYFQGTGAADDSGLPNDRFFAVRPEGSVSTLKIQRTERGDSAVYLCASSLAGAYEQYFGPGTRLTVT.

The chain employs TRBV28 and TRBJ1-4; a possible D gene is TRBD1 (6 bases). There are 14 residues in the CDR3. The V end lost 5 bases, the J end lost 3 bases, and 10 bases lay between the germline ends. Germline V lookup: CDR1 MDHEN, CDR2 SYDVKM. CDR3 sequence (DNA): TGTGCCAGCAGTCCAGGGGTGCCTAATGAAAAACTGTTTTTT. This gives the protein CASSPGVPNEKLFF.

This chain connects TRBV11-2 to TRBJ1-6, with TRBD1 matching 8 bases. With V trimmed by 2 bases and J by 7 bases, 4 bases remained unmatched. The CDR3 has 15 amino acids. The V gene's germline CDR1 is SGHAT and CDR2 FQNNGV. DNA for the CDR3: TGTGCCAGCAGCTTACAGGGGGCGCCGAATTCACCCCTCCACTTT. Translation gives CASSLQGAPNSPLHF.

The chain uses TRBV5-1 and TRBJ2-4; the match to TRBD1 covers 9 bases. From germline, CDR1 is SGHRS and CDR2 YFSETQ. The CDR3 is 16 residues long. V dropped 5 bases and J dropped 2; count of bases not matched to a gene: 8. The CDR3 sequence is CASSSSTGGSKNIQYF. The CDR3 DNA is TGCGCCAGCAGTTCATCGACAGGGGGTTCCAAAAACATTCAGTACTTC.

V is TRBV9 and J is TRBJ1-1; TRBD1 might be the D (5 bases). Trimming pared 3 bases from V and 3 bases from J, leaving 12 bases between. From germline, CDR1 is SGDLS and CDR2 YYNGEE. CDR3 length: 14 amino acids. CDR3 in DNA: TGTGCCAGCAGCGCACCGGGGGGAGACACTGAAGCTTTCTTT. This encodes CASSAPGGDTEAFF.

The rearrangement links TRBV5-1 to TRBJ2-7, with 7 positions matching TRBD1. Germline V gives CDR1 SGHRS, CDR2 YFSETQ. CDR3 length: 15 amino acids. The ends lost 0 bases at V and 2 bases at J; junction bases unmatched: 5. CDR3 sequence (DNA): TGCGCCAGCAGCTTGGATTCGGGACAGACCTACGAGCAGTACTTC. Protein: CASSLDSGQTYEQYF.

The chain employs TRBV5-1 and TRBJ2-7, with D uncertain. This CDR3 is built from 13 residues. In germline, CDR1 is SGHRS, CDR2 YFSETQ. The V end was cut by 2 bases, the J end by 0 bases, with 6 bases between. The CDR3 loop is CASSFRSSYEQYF. The DNA for the CDR3 is TGCGCCAGCAGCTTCAGGAGCTCCTACGAGCAGTACTTC.

This clone was found a few times. The chain couples TRBV29-1 to TRBJ1-2; TRBD1 matches at 7 bases. After removal of 1 base from V and 6 bases from J, the junction contained 2 bases not matched to a gene. Germline assignment: CDR1 SQVTM and CDR2 ANQGSEA. The CDR3 has 12 amino acids. CDR3 amino acids: CSVEAQGDGYTF. The CDR3 DNA is TGCAGCGTTGAAGCTCAGGGGGATGGCTACACCTTC.

V usage is TRBV5-1 and J usage is TRBJ2-3; 9 bases align to TRBD2. Trimming took 0 bases from V and 1 from J; bases not matched to a gene: 3. The CDR3 has 16 amino acids. Germline V gene data show CDR1 as SGHRS and CDR2 as YFSETQ. The CDR3 here is CASSLVVAGGTDTQYF. For the CDR3, the DNA is TGCGCCAGCAGCTTGGTTGTAGCGGGAGGCACAGATACGCAGTATTTT.